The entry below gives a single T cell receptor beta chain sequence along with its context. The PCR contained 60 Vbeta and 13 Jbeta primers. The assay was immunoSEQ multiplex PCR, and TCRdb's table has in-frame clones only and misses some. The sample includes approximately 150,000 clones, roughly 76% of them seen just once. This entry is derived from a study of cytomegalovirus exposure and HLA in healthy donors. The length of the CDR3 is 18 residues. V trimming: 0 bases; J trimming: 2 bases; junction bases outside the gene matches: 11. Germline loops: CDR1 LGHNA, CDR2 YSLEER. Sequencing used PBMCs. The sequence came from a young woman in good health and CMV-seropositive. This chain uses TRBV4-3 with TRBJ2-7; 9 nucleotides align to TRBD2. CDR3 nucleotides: TGCGCCAGCAGCCAAGAATACGAAGCGGGGGGTCGAACCTACGAGCAGTACTTC. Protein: CASSQEYEAGGRTYEQYF.